This T cell receptor beta chain was profiled in a study of T cells after yellow fever vaccination. The germline gives CDR1 SGHTA, CDR2 FQGNSA. The V and J ends lost 9 bases and 3 bases respectively, with 15 bases between them. The CDR3 has 13 residues. This clonotype was observed at least ten times. TCRdb passed the 5' RACE reads through MiXCR, listing each CDR3 protein once. Seen here are nearly 30,000 distinct CDR3 sequences, more than 5% observed once, and the top ten hold about two fifths. Here the sequenced sample was CD8+ T cells sorted from PBMCs, taken 10 days after the yellow fever booster vaccination. The sequence was collected from a man younger than 45 who received the YFV17D yellow fever vaccine. The chain couples TRBV7-2 to TRBJ2-7; maybe TRBD2 (6 bases). CDR3 residues: CASSGGLVYEQYF. In DNA, the CDR3 is TGTGCCAGTTCCGGGGGTTTGGTCTACGAGCAGTACTTC. The full variable domain, its missing parts supplied by reference TRBV7-2 and TRBJ2-7, is GAGVSQSPSNKVTEKGKDVELRCDPISGHTALYWYRQSLGQGLEFLIYFQGNSAPDKSGLPSDRFSAERTGGSVSTLTIQRTQQEDSAVYLCASSGGLVYEQYFGPGTRLTVT.